This entry describes one T cell receptor (beta chain). This record belongs to a study of blood T cell repertoires in COVID-19. Study information: Samples of COVID-19 (acute and convalescent) were obtained from the United States, Italy and Spain. T cells, B-cell-depleted T cells, or PBMCs provided the cDNA or gDNA that served as material.

V lost 3 bases and J lost 8; bases outside the gene matches: 3. There are 12 residues in the CDR3. As originally analysed: Estimation of nucleated cell counts was performed using reference gene primer amplification. Only in-frame clones appear in the TCRdb table, and some are missing; sequencing was by immunoSEQ multiplex PCR. For V, J and clone size, that table is used; D and trimming come from the DNA. Among hundreds of thousands of clones listed, more than 75% were seen once. Material: peripheral blood. The clonotype comes from a man aged 35 to 55 with acute or convalescent COVID-19. The chain has TRBV12-3 or TRBV12-4 and TRBJ2-7; TRBD1 aligns across 8 bases. The CDR3 is CASSFGQGQQYF. CDR3 in DNA: TGTGCCAGCAGTTTCGGACAGGGCCAGCAGTACTTC.